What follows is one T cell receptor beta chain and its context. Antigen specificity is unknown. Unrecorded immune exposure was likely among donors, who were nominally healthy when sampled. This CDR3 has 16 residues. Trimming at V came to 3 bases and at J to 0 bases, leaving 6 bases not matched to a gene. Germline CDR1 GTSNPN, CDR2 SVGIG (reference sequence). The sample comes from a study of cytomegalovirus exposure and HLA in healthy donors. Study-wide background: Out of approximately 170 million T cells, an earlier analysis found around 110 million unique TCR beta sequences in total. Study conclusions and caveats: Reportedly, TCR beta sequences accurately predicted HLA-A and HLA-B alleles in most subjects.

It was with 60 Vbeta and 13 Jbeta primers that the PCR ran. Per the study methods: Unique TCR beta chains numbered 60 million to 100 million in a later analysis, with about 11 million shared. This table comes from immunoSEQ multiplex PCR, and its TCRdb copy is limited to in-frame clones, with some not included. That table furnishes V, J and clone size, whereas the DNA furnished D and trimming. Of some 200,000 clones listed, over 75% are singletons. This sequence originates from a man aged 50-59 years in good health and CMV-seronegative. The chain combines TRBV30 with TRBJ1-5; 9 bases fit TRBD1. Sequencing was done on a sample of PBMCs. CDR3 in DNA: TGTGCCTGGAGGAGGACAGGGGCGAGTAGCAATCAGCCCCAGCATTTT. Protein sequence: CAWRRTGASSNQPQHF.